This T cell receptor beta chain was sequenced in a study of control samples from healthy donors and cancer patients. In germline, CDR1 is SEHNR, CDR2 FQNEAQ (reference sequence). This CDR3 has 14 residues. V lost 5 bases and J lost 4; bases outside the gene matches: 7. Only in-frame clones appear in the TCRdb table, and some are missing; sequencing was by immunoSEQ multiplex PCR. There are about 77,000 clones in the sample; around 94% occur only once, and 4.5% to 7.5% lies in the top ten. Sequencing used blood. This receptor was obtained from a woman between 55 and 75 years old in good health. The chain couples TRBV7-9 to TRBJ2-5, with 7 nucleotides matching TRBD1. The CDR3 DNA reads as TGTGCCAGCAGCACCCGGGACAGAGGAGAGACCCAGTACTTC. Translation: CASSTRDRGETQYF.